The rows below give T cell receptor beta chains drawn from one sample of a study of OX40 agonist ivuxolimab in advanced cancers. Profiled with immunoSEQ multiplex PCR; TCRdb holds only in-frame clones, not every one. The table includes about 36,000 clones, around 89% detected once. Specimen: CD4+ or CD8+ T cells sorted from blood, collected in a trial of the OX40 agonist ivuxolimab. The receptors shown here come from an adult with an advanced solid tumor such as melanoma, head and neck, liver or kidney cancer. Both conserved end residues are part of each CDR3. A D gene is named only where the DNA matches it firmly. The size of a clone is reported for some rows only, either as once, few or many, or as a class for expanded clones.

TRBV4-1	NA	TRBJ1-1	16	NA	CASSQDPGLKNTEAFF	TGCGCCAGCAGCCAAGATCCGGGACTCAAGAACACTGAAGCTTTCTTT
TRBV6-1	NA	TRBJ2-1	21	TRBD2	CASSEAGGTSGLSGIYNEQFF	TGTGCCAGCAGTGAAGCTGGCGGGACTAGCGGGCTTTCGGGGATTTACAATGAGCAGTTCTTC
TRBV19	NA	TRBJ1-5	15	NA	CASSMGIYSNQPQHF	TGTGCCAGTAGTATGGGGATTTATAGCAATCAGCCCCAGCATTTT
TRBV7-9	NA	TRBJ1-4	14	NA	CASSLRTENEKLFF	TGTGCCAGCAGCTTACGGACAGAAAATGAAAAACTGTTTTTT
TRBV4-2	NA	TRBJ2-5	16	TRBD2	CASSQVGGTYQETQYF	TGTGCCAGCAGCCAAGTGGGGGGGACGTACCAAGAGACCCAGTACTTC
TRBV5-1	few	TRBJ2-5	16	TRBD2	CASSSPRGGNQETQYF	TGCGCCAGCAGCTCCCCCCGGGGGGGAAACCAAGAGACCCAGTACTTC
TRBV11-2	NA	TRBJ2-1	15	TRBD2	CASIKMTSGNNEQFF	TGTGCCAGCATCAAGATGACTAGCGGGAACAATGAGCAGTTCTTC
TRBV27	NA	TRBJ2-1	15	NA	CASSPRRSAFNEQFF	TGTGCCAGCAGCCCGAGGCGGAGTGCCTTCAATGAGCAGTTCTTC
TRBV30	NA	TRBJ2-5	13	NA	CAWSLGLQETQYF	TGTGCCTGGAGTTTGGGGCTCCAAGAGACCCAGTACTTC
TRBV19	NA	TRBJ2-1	16	TRBD2	CASNRGLAGGNNEQFF	TGTGCCAGCAACAGGGGACTAGCGGGAGGTAACAATGAGCAGTTCTTC
TRBV7-8	NA	TRBJ2-3	12	NA	CASSQSRDTQYF	TGTGCCAGCAGCCAATCGAGAGATACGCAGTATTTT
TRBV27	NA	TRBJ1-2	15	TRBD1	CASSPTGQTLGGYTF	TGTGCCAGCAGTCCGACGGGACAGACATTGGGTGGCTACACCTTC
TRBV2	NA	TRBJ1-1	15	NA	CASSEEVQTVTEAFF	TGTGCCAGCAGTGAAGAGGTACAGACGGTCACTGAAGCTTTCTTT
TRBV6-1	NA	TRBJ2-3	12	NA	CASSAYTDTQYF	TGTGCCAGCAGTGCATACACAGATACGCAGTATTTT
TRBV2	NA	TRBJ2-3	15	TRBD1	CASRDRGLSTDTQYF	TGTGCCAGCAGGGACAGGGGTCTAAGCACAGATACGCAGTATTTT
TRBV6-1	NA	TRBJ1-2	13	NA	CASSGPLRDGYTF	TGTGCCAGCAGTGGCCCCCTCCGGGACGGCTACACCTTC
TRBV19	NA	TRBJ2-5	14	NA	CASSNVEYQETQYF	TGTGCCAGTAGTAATGTGGAGTACCAAGAGACCCAGTACTTC
TRBV20-1	NA	TRBJ2-1	11	NA	CSAGRASRQFF	TGCAGTGCCGGACGCGCTAGTAGGCAGTTCTTC
TRBV5-1	NA	TRBJ2-3	14	NA	CASRVGERTDTQYF	TGCGCCAGCAGGGTCGGAGAACGCACAGATACGCAGTATTTT
TRBV7-2	NA	TRBJ2-4	14	TRBD2	CASSPSGGGNIQYF	TGTGCCAGCAGCCCTAGCGGGGGAGGGAACATTCAGTACTTC
TRBV5-4	NA	TRBJ1-6	13	NA	CASSLRGNSPLHF	TGTGCCAGCAGCTTGAGGGGTAATTCACCCCTCCACTTT
TRBV29-1	NA	TRBJ2-7	14	TRBD1	CSVDLDRAAGEQYF	TGCAGCGTCGACCTGGACAGGGCAGCAGGCGAGCAGTACTTC
TRBV27	once	TRBJ2-2	16	TRBD1	CASSLSGTASTGELFF	TGTGCCAGCAGTTTATCCGGGACAGCTTCCACCGGGGAGCTGTTTTTT
TRBV19	once	TRBJ2-1	14	NA	CASNRVGTTHEQFF	TGTGCCAGTAATCGGGTTGGGACCACTCATGAGCAGTTCTTC